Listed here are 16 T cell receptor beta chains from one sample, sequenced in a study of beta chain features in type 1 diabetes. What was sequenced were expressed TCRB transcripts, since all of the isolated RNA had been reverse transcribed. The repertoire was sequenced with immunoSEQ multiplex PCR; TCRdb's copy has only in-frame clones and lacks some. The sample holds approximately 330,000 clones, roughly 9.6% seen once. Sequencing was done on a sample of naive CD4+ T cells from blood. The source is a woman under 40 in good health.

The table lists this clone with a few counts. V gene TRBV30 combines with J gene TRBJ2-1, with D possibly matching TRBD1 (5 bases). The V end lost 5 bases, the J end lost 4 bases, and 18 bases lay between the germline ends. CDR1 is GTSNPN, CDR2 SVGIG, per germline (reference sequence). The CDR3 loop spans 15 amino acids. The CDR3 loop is CAWGYRGSLYNEQFF. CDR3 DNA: TGTGCCTGGGGATATAGGGGATCTTTGTACAATGAGCAGTTCTTC. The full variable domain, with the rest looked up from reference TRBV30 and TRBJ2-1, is SQTIHQWPATLVQPVGSPLSLECTVEGTSNPNLYWYRQAAGRGLQLLFYSVGIGQISSEVPQNLSASRPQDRQFILSSKKLLLSDSGFYLCAWGYRGSLYNEQFFGPGTRLTVL.

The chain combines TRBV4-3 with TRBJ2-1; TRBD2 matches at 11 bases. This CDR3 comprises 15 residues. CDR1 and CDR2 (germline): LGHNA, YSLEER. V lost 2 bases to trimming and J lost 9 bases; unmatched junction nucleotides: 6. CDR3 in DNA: TGCGCCAGCAGCCAAATGCTAGCGGGAGGCACTGAGCAGTTCTTC. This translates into CASSQMLAGGTEQFF.

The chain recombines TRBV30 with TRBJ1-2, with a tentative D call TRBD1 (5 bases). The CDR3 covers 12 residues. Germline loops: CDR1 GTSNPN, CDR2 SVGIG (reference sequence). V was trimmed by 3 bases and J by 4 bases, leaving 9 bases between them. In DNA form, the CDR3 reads TGTGCCTGGAGCAGGCAGGGCTATGGCTACACCTTC. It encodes CAWSRQGYGYTF.

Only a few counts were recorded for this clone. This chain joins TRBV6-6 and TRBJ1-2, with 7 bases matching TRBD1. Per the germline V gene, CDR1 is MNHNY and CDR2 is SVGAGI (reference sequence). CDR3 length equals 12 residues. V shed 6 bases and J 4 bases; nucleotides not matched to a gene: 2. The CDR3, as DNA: TGTGCCAGCAGCCGGGACAGCTATGGCTACACCTTC. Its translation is CASSRDSYGYTF.

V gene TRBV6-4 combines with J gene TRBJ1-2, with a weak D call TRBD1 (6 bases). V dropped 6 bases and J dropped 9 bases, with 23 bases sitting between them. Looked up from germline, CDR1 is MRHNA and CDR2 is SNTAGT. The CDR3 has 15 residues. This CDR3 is CASSRPDGRGTRYTF. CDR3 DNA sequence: TGTGCCAGCAGCCGCCCCGATGGCAGGGGAACGCGCTACACCTTC.

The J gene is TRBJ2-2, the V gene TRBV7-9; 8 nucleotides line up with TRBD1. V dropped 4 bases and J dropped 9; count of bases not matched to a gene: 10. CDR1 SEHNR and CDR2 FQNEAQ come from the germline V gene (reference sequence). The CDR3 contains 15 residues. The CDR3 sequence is CASSSRTGLSRELFF. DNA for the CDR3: TGTGCCAGCAGCTCTCGGACAGGGCTGAGCCGGGAGCTGTTTTTT.

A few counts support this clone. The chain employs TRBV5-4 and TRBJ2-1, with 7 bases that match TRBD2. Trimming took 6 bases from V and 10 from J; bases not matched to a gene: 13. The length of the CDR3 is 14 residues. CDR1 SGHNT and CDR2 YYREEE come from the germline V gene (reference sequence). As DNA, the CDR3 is TGTGCCAGCACTCCGCCGGGGGGAGGGCGAGAGCAGTTCTTC. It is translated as CASTPPGGGREQFF.

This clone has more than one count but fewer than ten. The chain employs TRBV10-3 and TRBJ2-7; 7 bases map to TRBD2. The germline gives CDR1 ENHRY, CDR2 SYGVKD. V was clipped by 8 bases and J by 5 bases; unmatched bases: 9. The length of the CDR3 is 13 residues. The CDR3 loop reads CAIGEREGNEQYF. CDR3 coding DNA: TGTGCCATCGGGGAGCGGGAAGGCAACGAGCAGTACTTC.

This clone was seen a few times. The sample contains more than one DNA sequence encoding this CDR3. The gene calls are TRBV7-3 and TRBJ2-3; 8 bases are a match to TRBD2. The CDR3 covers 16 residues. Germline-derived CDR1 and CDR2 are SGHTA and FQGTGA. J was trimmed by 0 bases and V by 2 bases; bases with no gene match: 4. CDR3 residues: CASSLRPSGSTDTQYF. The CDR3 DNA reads TGTGCCAGCAGCTTACGGCCTAGCGGGAGCACAGATACGCAGTATTTT.

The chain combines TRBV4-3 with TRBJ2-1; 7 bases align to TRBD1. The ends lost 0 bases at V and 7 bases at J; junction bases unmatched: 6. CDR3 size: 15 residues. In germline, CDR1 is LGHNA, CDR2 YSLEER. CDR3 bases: TGCGCCAGCAGCCAAGAGGGAAGGGGGCGGAATGAGCAGTTCTTC. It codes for CASSQEGRGRNEQFF.

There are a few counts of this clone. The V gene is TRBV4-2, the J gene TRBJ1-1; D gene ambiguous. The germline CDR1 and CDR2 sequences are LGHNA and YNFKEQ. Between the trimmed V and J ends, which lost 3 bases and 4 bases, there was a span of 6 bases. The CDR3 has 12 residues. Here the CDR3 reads CASSHRGTEAFF. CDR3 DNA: TGTGCCAGCAGCCACCGGGGCACTGAAGCTTTCTTT.

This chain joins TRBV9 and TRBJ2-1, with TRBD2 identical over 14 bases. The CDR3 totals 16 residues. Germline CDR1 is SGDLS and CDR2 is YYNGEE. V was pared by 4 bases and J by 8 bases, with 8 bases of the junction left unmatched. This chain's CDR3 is CASSPHRLAGGDEQFF. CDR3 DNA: TGTGCCAGCAGCCCTCACAGACTAGCGGGAGGGGATGAGCAGTTCTTC.

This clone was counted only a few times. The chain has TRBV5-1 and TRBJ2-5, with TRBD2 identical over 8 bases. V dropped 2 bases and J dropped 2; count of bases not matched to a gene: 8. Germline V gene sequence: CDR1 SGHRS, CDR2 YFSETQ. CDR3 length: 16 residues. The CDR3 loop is CASSLGLAKWQETQYF. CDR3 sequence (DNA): TGCGCCAGCAGCTTAGGACTAGCTAAGTGGCAAGAGACCCAGTACTTC.

The chain's CDR3 is CASSLTGNLNEKLFF. CDR3 in DNA: TGTGCCAGCAGTCTCACAGGGAACCTTAATGAAAAACTGTTTTTT. The genes are TRBV9 and TRBJ1-4; TRBD1 is a possible D gene (6 bases). The CDR3 contains 15 residues. Trimming cost V 5 bases and J 4 bases, with 15 bases left between them. Germline V gene data show CDR1 as SGDLS and CDR2 as YYNGEE.

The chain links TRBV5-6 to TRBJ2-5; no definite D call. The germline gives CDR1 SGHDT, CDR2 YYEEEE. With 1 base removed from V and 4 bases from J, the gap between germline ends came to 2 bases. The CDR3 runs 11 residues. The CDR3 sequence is CASSLRETQYF. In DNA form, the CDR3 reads TGTGCCAGCAGCTTGCGAGAGACCCAGTACTTC. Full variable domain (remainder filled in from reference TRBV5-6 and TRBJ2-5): DAGVTQSPTHLIKTRGQQVTLRCSPKSGHDTVSWYQQALGQGPQFIFQYYEEEERQRGNFPDRFSGHQFPNYSSELNVNALLLGDSALYLCASSLRETQYFGPGTRLLVL.

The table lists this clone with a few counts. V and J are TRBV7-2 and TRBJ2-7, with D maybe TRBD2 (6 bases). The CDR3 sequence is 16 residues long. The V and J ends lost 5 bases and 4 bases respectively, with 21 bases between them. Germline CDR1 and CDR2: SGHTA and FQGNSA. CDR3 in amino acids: CASSVSTGTGEYEQYF. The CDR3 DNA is TGTGCCAGCAGCGTGAGCACCGGGACTGGAGAATACGAGCAGTACTTC.